Each of the 3 T cell receptor beta chains below was sequenced from the same sample in a study of T cell changes during pregnancy in multiple sclerosis. The method was immunoSEQ multiplex PCR; TCRdb's version includes in-frame clones alone and lacks a portion of them. The sample records 100,000 or so clones, 85% to 95% being singletons. This specimen was peripheral blood, taken in the first trimester of pregnancy. Every receptor here comes from a female donor with multiple sclerosis, enrolled in a pregnancy study.

The rearrangement links TRBV29-1 to TRBJ2-2; no clear D. Trimming stripped 6 bases from V and 3 bases from J, with 5 bases between. Per the germline V gene, CDR1 is SQVTM and CDR2 is ANQGSEA. This CDR3 is 11 amino acids long. The CDR3 reads CSVAYTGELFF. CDR3 bases: TGCAGCGTGGCTTACACCGGGGAGCTGTTTTTT.

The rearrangement uses TRBV29-1 and TRBJ2-1, with D possibly matching TRBD2 (6 bases). The CDR3 length is 14 residues. Per the germline V gene, CDR1 is SQVTM and CDR2 is ANQGSEA. Trimming cost V 5 bases and J 2 bases, with 13 bases left between them. The CDR3 nucleotides are TGCAGCGTTTGGGACTTTCAGACCTACAATGAGCAGTTCTTC. Translating it yields CSVWDFQTYNEQFF.

The V gene is TRBV6-1, the J gene TRBJ1-6, with D possibly TRBD1 on 6 matching bases. The length of the CDR3 is 14 residues. Germline-derived CDR1 and CDR2 are MNHNS and SASEGT. With 3 bases removed from V and 11 bases from J, the gap between germline ends came to 14 bases. For the CDR3, the DNA is TGTGCCAGCAGTGATGAGGGGGAATTTACACCCCTCCACTTT. It codes for CASSDEGEFTPLHF.